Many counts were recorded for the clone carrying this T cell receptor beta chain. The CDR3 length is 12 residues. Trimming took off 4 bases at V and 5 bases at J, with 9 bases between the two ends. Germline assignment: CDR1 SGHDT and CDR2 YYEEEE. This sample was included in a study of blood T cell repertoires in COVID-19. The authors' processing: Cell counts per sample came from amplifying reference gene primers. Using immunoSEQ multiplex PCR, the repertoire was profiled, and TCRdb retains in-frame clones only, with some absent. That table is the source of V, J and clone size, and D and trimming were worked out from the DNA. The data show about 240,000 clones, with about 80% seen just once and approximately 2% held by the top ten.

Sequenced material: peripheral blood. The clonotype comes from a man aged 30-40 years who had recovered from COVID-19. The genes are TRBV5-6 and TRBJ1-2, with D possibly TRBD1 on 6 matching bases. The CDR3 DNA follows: TGTGCCAGCAGCCCACAGGGTTATGGCTACACCTTC. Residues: CASSPQGYGYTF.